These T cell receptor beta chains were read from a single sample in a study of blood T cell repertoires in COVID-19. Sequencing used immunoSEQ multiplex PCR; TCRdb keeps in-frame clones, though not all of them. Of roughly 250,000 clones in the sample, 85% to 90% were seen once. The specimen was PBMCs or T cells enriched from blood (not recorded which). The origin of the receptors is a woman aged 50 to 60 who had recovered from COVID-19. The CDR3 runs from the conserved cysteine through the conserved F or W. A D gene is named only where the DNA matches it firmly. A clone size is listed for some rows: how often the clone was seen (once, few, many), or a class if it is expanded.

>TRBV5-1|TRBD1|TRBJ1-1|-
CASSGGQDTRAFF
TGCGCCAGCAGCGGGGGACAGGATACCAGGGCTTTCTTT
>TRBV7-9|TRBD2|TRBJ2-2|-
CASRTSGRSVPGELFF
TGTGCCAGCAGAACTAGCGGGAGGTCGGTTCCCGGGGAGCTGTTTTTT
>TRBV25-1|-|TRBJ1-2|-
CASSEGGAKNYGYTF
TGTGCCAGCAGTGAAGGGGGGGCGAAGAACTATGGCTACACCTTC
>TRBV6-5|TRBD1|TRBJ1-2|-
CASSYSRQGPYGYTF
TGTGCCAGCAGTTACTCGAGACAGGGACCTTATGGCTACACCTTC
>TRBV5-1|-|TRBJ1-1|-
CASMGQSNTEAFF
TGCGCCAGCATGGGACAATCGAACACTGAAGCTTTCTTT
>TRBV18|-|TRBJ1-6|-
CASSPQTSNSPLHF
TGTGCCAGCTCGCCACAAACTTCGAATTCACCCCTCCACTTT
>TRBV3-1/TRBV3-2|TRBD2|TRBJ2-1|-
CASSQDGGGRAHEQFF
TGTGCCAGCAGCCAAGACGGGGGCGGGAGGGCCCATGAGCAGTTCTTC
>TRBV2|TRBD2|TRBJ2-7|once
CASSEEGGSEQYF
TGTGCCAGCAGTGAAGAGGGAGGGTCCGAGCAGTACTTC
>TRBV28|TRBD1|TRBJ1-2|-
CASRRGQGNYGYTF
TGTGCCAGCAGAAGGGGACAGGGGAACTATGGCTACACCTTC
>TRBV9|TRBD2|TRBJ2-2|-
CASSGILAPTGELFF
TGTGCCAGCAGCGGCATACTAGCGCCCACCGGGGAGCTGTTTTTT
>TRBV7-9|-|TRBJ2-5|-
CASSLFTWRVIGETQYF
TGTGCCAGCAGCCTTTTTACTTGGCGGGTCATCGGGGAGACCCAGTACTTC
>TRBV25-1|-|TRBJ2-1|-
CASSDPGNEQFF
TGTGCCAGCAGTGACCCAGGGAATGAGCAGTTCTTC
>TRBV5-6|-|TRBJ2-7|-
CASSPRGRNEQYF
TGTGCCAGCAGCCCGCGAGGGCGGAACGAGCAGTACTTC
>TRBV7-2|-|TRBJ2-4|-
CASSERMGLIKNIQYF
TGTGCCAGCAGCGAAAGGATGGGACTGATCAAAAACATTCAGTACTTC
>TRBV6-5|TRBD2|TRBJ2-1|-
CASSYAGGNEQFF
TGTGCCAGCAGTTACGCGGGAGGCAATGAGCAGTTCTTC
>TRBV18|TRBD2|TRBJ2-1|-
CASSGRTPQFF
TGTGCCAGCTCCGGGAGGACCCCTCAGTTCTTC
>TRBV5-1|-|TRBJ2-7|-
CASSFSLGALYEQYF
TGCGCCAGCAGCTTTAGTCTAGGAGCCTTGTACGAGCAGTACTTC
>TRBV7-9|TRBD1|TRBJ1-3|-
CASSLETGIYGNTIYF
TGTGCCAGCAGCTTAGAGACAGGGATATACGGAAACACCATATATTTT
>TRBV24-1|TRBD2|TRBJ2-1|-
CATSDPKSAGGNEQFF
TGTGCCACCAGTGACCCCAAGTCGGCGGGAGGCAATGAGCAGTTCTTC
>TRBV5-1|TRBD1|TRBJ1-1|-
CASSLGGAGNTEAFF
TGCGCCAGCAGCTTAGGGGGCGCAGGGAACACTGAAGCTTTCTTT
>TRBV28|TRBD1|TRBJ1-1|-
CASRPLGQGANTEAFF
TGTGCCAGCAGGCCTTTGGGACAGGGGGCGAACACTGAAGCTTTCTTT
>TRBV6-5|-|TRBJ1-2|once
CASSYQANYGYTF
TGTGCCAGCAGTTACCAGGCTAACTATGGCTACACCTTC
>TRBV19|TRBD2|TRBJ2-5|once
CASSPTSGSKETQYF
TGTGCCAGTAGTCCGACTAGCGGGAGTAAGGAGACCCAGTACTTC
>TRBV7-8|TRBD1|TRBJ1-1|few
CASSLASGQPNTEAFF
TGTGCCAGCAGCTTAGCCTCGGGACAGCCGAACACTGAAGCTTTCTTT
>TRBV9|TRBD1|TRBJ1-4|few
CASSQTGANEKLFF
TGTGCCAGCAGCCAAACAGGGGCTAATGAAAAACTGTTTTTT
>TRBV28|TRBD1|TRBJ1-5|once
CASSSVDRASSNQPQHF
TGTGCCAGCAGTTCAGTAGACAGGGCTTCGAGCAATCAGCCCCAGCATTTT
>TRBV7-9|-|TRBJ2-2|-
CASSSPTNTGELFF
TGTGCCAGCAGCTCTCCGACAAACACCGGGGAGCTGTTTTTT
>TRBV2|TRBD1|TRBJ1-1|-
CASSRQGQNTEAFF
TGTGCCAGCAGTCGACAGGGGCAGAACACTGAAGCTTTCTTT
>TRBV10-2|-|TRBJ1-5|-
CASSEQSRGSQHF
TGCGCCAGCAGTGAGCAGAGTCGGGGGTCCCAGCATTTT
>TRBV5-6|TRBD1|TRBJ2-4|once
CASSPGTGSAKNIQYF
TGTGCCAGCAGCCCGGGGACAGGGTCAGCCAAAAACATTCAGTACTTC
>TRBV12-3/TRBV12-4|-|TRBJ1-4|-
CASSLRPGEKLFF
TGTGCCAGCAGTTTACGTCCAGGGGAAAAACTGTTTTTT
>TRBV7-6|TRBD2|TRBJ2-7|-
CASSRTSGYYEQYF
TGTGCCAGCAGCCGGACTAGCGGTTACTACGAGCAGTACTTC
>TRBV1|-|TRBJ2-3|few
CTSSLMRRYYTDTQYF
TGCACCAGCAGCCTAATGAGGCGCTACTACACAGATACGCAGTATTTT
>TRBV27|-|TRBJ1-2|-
CASSSQGESYGYTF
TGTGCCAGCAGTAGTCAGGGTGAATCCTATGGCTACACCTTC
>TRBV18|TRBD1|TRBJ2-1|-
CASSLYGTGGVGDNEQFF
TGTGCCAGCTCACTATACGGGACAGGGGGCGTTGGGGACAATGAGCAGTTCTTC
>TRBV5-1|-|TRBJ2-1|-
CASSLIEGEQFF
TGCGCCAGCAGCTTGATTGAGGGTGAGCAGTTCTTC
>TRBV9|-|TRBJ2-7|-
CASSVAGGSSYEQYF
TGTGCCAGCAGCGTAGCCGGTGGGAGTAGCTACGAGCAGTACTTC